Listed below are T cell receptor beta chains from one sample, sequenced in a study of radiation and T cells in renal cell carcinoma. Profiled with immunoSEQ multiplex PCR; TCRdb holds only in-frame clones, not every one. Among approximately 14,000 clones listed, 55% to 70% were seen once. The specimen was tumor tissue, collected from a patient whose treatment included radiotherapy and nephrectomy. All receptors derive from an older woman with renal cell carcinoma. Both conserved end residues are part of each CDR3. A D gene is named only where the DNA matches it firmly. A row's size may be missing; if present it is once, few, many or a size class.

v_call: TRBV5-6; clone_size: NA; j_call: TRBJ1-2; d_call: NA; cdr3_aa: CASSFRMGGYTF; cdr3_nt: TGTGCCAGCAGCTTCCGAATGGGGGGCTACACCTTC
v_call: TRBV9; clone_size: NA; j_call: TRBJ2-1; d_call: TRBD2; cdr3_aa: CASSPGLAGGSSYNEQFF; cdr3_nt: TGTGCCAGCAGCCCAGGACTAGCGGGGGGGAGCTCCTACAATGAGCAGTTCTTC
v_call: TRBV11-2; clone_size: NA; j_call: TRBJ1-4; d_call: TRBD1; cdr3_aa: CASSTSGGFEKLFF; cdr3_nt: TGTGCCAGCAGTACCTCAGGGGGCTTCGAAAAACTGTTTTTT
v_call: TRBV7-2; clone_size: NA; j_call: TRBJ1-2; d_call: TRBD1; cdr3_aa: CASSAGQFYGYTF; cdr3_nt: TGTGCCAGCAGCGCGGGACAGTTCTATGGCTACACCTTC
v_call: TRBV6-1; clone_size: NA; j_call: TRBJ2-7; d_call: NA; cdr3_aa: CASSERQGGSAEQYF; cdr3_nt: TGTGCCAGCAGTGAACGACAGGGAGGATCGGCCGAGCAGTACTTC
v_call: TRBV6-6; clone_size: once; j_call: TRBJ1-5; d_call: NA; cdr3_aa: CATSGGGVNQPQHF; cdr3_nt: TGTGCCACCTCCGGGGGGGGCGTCAATCAGCCCCAGCATTTT
v_call: TRBV18; clone_size: NA; j_call: TRBJ2-7; d_call: TRBD1; cdr3_aa: CASSPDRVEQYF; cdr3_nt: TGTGCCAGCTCACCAGACAGGGTCGAGCAGTACTTC
v_call: TRBV18; clone_size: NA; j_call: TRBJ2-1; d_call: TRBD1; cdr3_aa: CASSPPRTGLMNEQFF; cdr3_nt: TGTGCCAGCTCCCCCCCCAGGACAGGGCTTATGAATGAGCAGTTCTTC
v_call: TRBV18; clone_size: few; j_call: TRBJ2-5; d_call: NA; cdr3_aa: CASSPPTIQETQYF; cdr3_nt: TGTGCCAGCTCACCACCGACGATACAAGAGACCCAGTACTTC
v_call: TRBV19; clone_size: NA; j_call: TRBJ1-1; d_call: TRBD1; cdr3_aa: CASSVDRGGTEAFF; cdr3_nt: TGTGCCAGTTCAGTCGACAGGGGAGGGACTGAAGCTTTCTTT
v_call: TRBV11-2; clone_size: few; j_call: TRBJ1-2; d_call: NA; cdr3_aa: CASSLAAGFYGYTF; cdr3_nt: TGTGCCAGCAGCTTAGCGGCAGGGTTCTATGGCTACACCTTC
v_call: TRBV5-5; clone_size: few; j_call: TRBJ2-7; d_call: TRBD1; cdr3_aa: CASSGLIQGAHYEQYF; cdr3_nt: TGTGCCAGCAGCGGACTAATACAGGGGGCCCACTACGAGCAGTACTTC
v_call: TRBV27; clone_size: NA; j_call: TRBJ2-3; d_call: TRBD2; cdr3_aa: CASSPYSGGSTDTQYF; cdr3_nt: TGTGCCAGCAGTCCCTATAGCGGGGGAAGCACAGATACGCAGTATTTT
v_call: TRBV6-6; clone_size: NA; j_call: TRBJ1-2; d_call: NA; cdr3_aa: CASSYSNPRGGNGYTF; cdr3_nt: TGTGCCAGCAGTTACTCGAATCCTCGGGGAGGAAATGGCTACACCTTC
v_call: TRBV5-6; clone_size: NA; j_call: TRBJ1-5; d_call: NA; cdr3_aa: CASSFSGTYQPQHF; cdr3_nt: TGTGCCAGCAGCTTTTCAGGGACCTATCAGCCCCAGCATTTT
v_call: TRBV28; clone_size: NA; j_call: TRBJ1-1; d_call: NA; cdr3_aa: CASSLGKNTEAFF; cdr3_nt: TGTGCCAGCAGTTTGGGCAAGAACACTGAAGCTTTCTTT
v_call: TRBV6-6; clone_size: NA; j_call: TRBJ2-5; d_call: TRBD1; cdr3_aa: CASSPGDRSGETQYF; cdr3_nt: TGTGCCAGCAGTCCCGGGGACAGGTCCGGAGAGACCCAGTACTTC
v_call: TRBV6-6; clone_size: NA; j_call: TRBJ1-2; d_call: NA; cdr3_aa: CASSYSRRGYGYTF; cdr3_nt: TGTGCCAGCAGTTACTCGCGCAGGGGCTATGGCTACACCTTC
v_call: TRBV7-6; clone_size: few; j_call: TRBJ2-5; d_call: TRBD2; cdr3_aa: CASSPTAWAGVLETQYF; cdr3_nt: TGTGCCAGCAGCCCCACCGCCTGGGCGGGGGTTCTAGAGACCCAGTACTTC
v_call: TRBV4-1; clone_size: NA; j_call: TRBJ1-6; d_call: NA; cdr3_aa: CASSQGLLQSSPLHF; cdr3_nt: TGCGCCAGCAGCCAAGGTTTATTGCAGAGTTCACCCCTCCACTTT
v_call: TRBV5-1; clone_size: NA; j_call: TRBJ1-1; d_call: TRBD1; cdr3_aa: CASSTGQGVLNTEAFF; cdr3_nt: TGCGCCAGCAGCACAGGACAGGGGGTTCTGAACACTGAAGCTTTCTTT
v_call: TRBV5-6; clone_size: NA; j_call: TRBJ1-4; d_call: TRBD1; cdr3_aa: CASSFTRGGIVTNEKLFF; cdr3_nt: TGTGCCAGCAGCTTCACCAGGGGGGGCATCGTAACTAATGAAAAACTGTTTTTT
v_call: TRBV2; clone_size: NA; j_call: TRBJ2-1; d_call: TRBD2; cdr3_aa: CASRELAEQFF; cdr3_nt: TGTGCCAGCAGGGAACTAGCGGAGCAGTTCTTC
v_call: TRBV5-1; clone_size: once; j_call: TRBJ2-1; d_call: NA; cdr3_aa: CASSPGSGAAYNEQFF; cdr3_nt: TGCGCCAGCAGCCCCGGCAGTGGGGCCGCATACAATGAGCAGTTCTTC
v_call: TRBV13; clone_size: NA; j_call: TRBJ1-6; d_call: TRBD1; cdr3_aa: CASSSGQRSSPLHF; cdr3_nt: TGTGCCAGCAGCTCGGGACAGCGGAGCTCACCCCTCCACTTT
v_call: TRBV4-1; clone_size: NA; j_call: TRBJ2-1; d_call: NA; cdr3_aa: CASSPPGRANNEQFF; cdr3_nt: TGCGCCAGCAGCCCCCCCGGGCGGGCTAACAATGAGCAGTTCTTC
v_call: TRBV19; clone_size: NA; j_call: TRBJ2-7; d_call: NA; cdr3_aa: CASSIDLQGPYRSEQYF; cdr3_nt: TGTGCCAGTAGTATAGATCTTCAGGGGCCGTACCGTAGCGAGCAGTACTTC
v_call: TRBV2; clone_size: few; j_call: TRBJ2-3; d_call: NA; cdr3_aa: CASSYSADTQYF; cdr3_nt: TGTGCCAGCAGTTACAGCGCAGATACGCAGTATTTT
v_call: TRBV11-2; clone_size: NA; j_call: TRBJ1-1; d_call: NA; cdr3_aa: CASSLATRGTEAFF; cdr3_nt: TGTGCCAGCAGCTTAGCAACCCGGGGCACTGAAGCTTTCTTT
v_call: TRBV7-2; clone_size: NA; j_call: TRBJ2-3; d_call: NA; cdr3_aa: CASKGPSTDTQYF; cdr3_nt: TGTGCCAGTAAGGGCCCCTCCACAGATACGCAGTATTTT
v_call: TRBV6-5; clone_size: NA; j_call: TRBJ2-5; d_call: NA; cdr3_aa: CASSYLGSETQYF; cdr3_nt: TGTGCCAGCAGTTATCTCGGTTCCGAGACCCAGTACTTC